This T cell receptor (beta chain) was recovered during a study of blood T cell repertoires in COVID-19. Study overall: The United States, Italy and Spain were the sources of the acute and convalescent COVID-19 samples. PBMCs, B-cell-depleted T cells, or T cells provided the cDNA or gDNA that made up the material.

Sequencing used immunoSEQ multiplex PCR; TCRdb keeps in-frame clones, though not all of them. The profile covers under 300,000 clones, with about 86% appearing a single time and about an eighth taken by the ten largest. Material for sequencing was peripheral blood. The sequence came from a woman in her 70s with COVID-19, enrolled during active disease.

The CDR3 bases are TGTGCCAGTAGTGAGACCGGGACAGGGAATTACGAGCAGTACTTC. It specifies CASSETGTGNYEQYF. This chain uses TRBV19 with TRBJ2-7, with 9 bases lining up with TRBD1. There are 15 residues in the CDR3. CDR1 and CDR2 from the germline V gene are LNHDA and SQIVND (reference sequence). V was pared by 5 bases and J by 4 bases, with 9 bases of the junction left unmatched.